This TCR beta chain originates from a study of cytomegalovirus exposure and HLA in healthy donors. Study-wide results and caveats: Later analysis associated a missense DCLRE1C variant with TCR beta V- and J-gene trimming. Accurate prediction of HLA-A and HLA-B alleles (for most subjects) was reportedly achieved from TCR beta sequences. There was a cluster of highly shared sequence variants that was likely a sequencing artifact.

Unmatched junction bases numbered 14, after V lost 4 bases and J lost 4 bases. This CDR3 comprises 18 residues. CDR1 is SGHRS, CDR2 YFSETQ, per germline. This clone was seen a single time. Its antigen is still unknown. The study ran its PCR with 60 Vbeta and 13 Jbeta primers. Libraries were prepared by immunoSEQ multiplex PCR; TCRdb keeps only in-frame clonotypes and omits some of them. Here the sample spans over 35,000 clones, under 65% being singletons. This chain connects TRBV5-1 to TRBJ1-5, with TRBD1 matching 10 bases. This receptor was identified in a human donor in good health. The specimen was PBMCs. DNA for the CDR3: TGCGCCAGCAGCCCCCTTCCGACAGGGGGCCTCGGAAATCAGCCCCAGCATTTT. This codes for CASSPLPTGGLGNQPQHF.